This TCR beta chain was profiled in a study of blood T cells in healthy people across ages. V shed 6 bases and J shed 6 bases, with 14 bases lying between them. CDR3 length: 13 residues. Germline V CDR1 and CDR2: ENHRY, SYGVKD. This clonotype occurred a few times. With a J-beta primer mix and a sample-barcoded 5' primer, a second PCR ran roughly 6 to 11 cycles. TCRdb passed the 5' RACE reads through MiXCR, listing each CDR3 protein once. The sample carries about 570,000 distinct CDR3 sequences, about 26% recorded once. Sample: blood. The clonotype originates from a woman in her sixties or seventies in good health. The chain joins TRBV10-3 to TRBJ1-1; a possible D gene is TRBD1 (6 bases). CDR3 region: CAIRPNRDAEAFF. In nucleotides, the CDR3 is TGTGCCATCAGACCCAACAGGGACGCTGAAGCTTTCTTT.